This is a list of T cell receptor beta chains from one sample in a study of a mutant IDH1 vaccine in newly diagnosed glioma. Clones were sequenced by immunoSEQ multiplex PCR, and TCRdb holds only the in-frame ones, with some missing. The sample holds about 67,000 clones; around four fifths are singletons and the top ten take about 4.5%. Specimen: peripheral blood mononuclear cells (PBMCs), collected from a glioma patient treated with radiotherapy, temozolomide or both. Receptor source: a woman aged 18-29 years with glioma. Some clones in this sample may be carry-over from other donors' samples. Both conserved end residues are part of each CDR3. A D gene is named only where the DNA matches it firmly. Only some rows state a clone size, as once, few, many or a class for expanded clones.

D	V	size	J	DNA	CDR3
.	TRBV27	.	TRBJ2-7	TGTGCCAGCAGTTCCGGTTTCGCCTACGAGCAGTACTTC	CASSSGFAYEQYF
TRBD1	TRBV7-2	once	TRBJ2-4	TGTGCCAGCAGCCTCGGACAGGGTGGATCTAAAAACATTCAGTACTTC	CASSLGQGGSKNIQYF
.	TRBV29-1	.	TRBJ1-1	TGCAGCGTCGTCAGGGGCCTGAACACTGAAGCTTTCTTT	CSVVRGLNTEAFF
TRBD2	TRBV7-8	.	TRBJ2-5	TGTGCCAGCAGCTCTCAGACTAGCGGGGGGGTCGAGACCCAGTACTTC	CASSSQTSGGVETQYF
TRBD1	TRBV19	.	TRBJ2-3	TGTGCCAGTAGTCCCCCGCCTAAATTGACAGGGAAGACAGATACGCAGTATTTT	CASSPPPKLTGKTDTQYF
TRBD2	TRBV4-3	.	TRBJ2-5	TGCGCCAGCAGCCAAGCACCGGGACTAGCGGGGGCCGGTGCACAAGAGACCCAGTACTTC	CASSQAPGLAGAGAQETQYF
TRBD1	TRBV25-1	few	TRBJ1-5	TGTGCCAGCAAGACTGGGACAGGTAGCAATCAGCCCCAGCATTTT	CASKTGTGSNQPQHF
.	TRBV16	.	TRBJ1-3	TGTGCCAGCAGCCAATCAGGTTATCCTGGAAACACCATATATTTT	CASSQSGYPGNTIYF
.	TRBV6-6	once	TRBJ1-3	TGTGCCAGCAGTTACCTGGGGCTTGGAAACACCATATATTTT	CASSYLGLGNTIYF
TRBD2	TRBV29-1	.	TRBJ2-1	TGCAGCGTCGAGAGAAGCGGGGGGGTTTTCAATGAGCAGTTCTTC	CSVERSGGVFNEQFF
TRBD2	TRBV4-3	.	TRBJ2-2	TGCGCCAGCAGCCAAGAGGAGCAGCGGGGGGGCCTGGACACCGGGGAGCTGTTTTTT	CASSQEEQRGGLDTGELFF
.	TRBV28	.	TRBJ2-7	TGTGCCAGCAGTTACACAGAGTACGAGCAGTACTTC	CASSYTEYEQYF
TRBD1	TRBV18	few	TRBJ1-1	TGTGCCAGCTCACCTAAACAGGGGATGAACACTGAAGCTTTCTTT	CASSPKQGMNTEAFF
.	TRBV2	.	TRBJ1-2	TGTGCCAGCAGTGAAGCTCCGACAGGAAAATATGGCTACACCTTC	CASSEAPTGKYGYTF
.	TRBV7-2	.	TRBJ1-2	TGTGCCAGCAGCTTAGGGGCAGTATATGGCTACACCTTC	CASSLGAVYGYTF
.	TRBV5-6	.	TRBJ2-7	TGTGCCAGCAGCTTAGCAGCGGGCGAGCAGTACTTC	CASSLAAGEQYF
.	TRBV10-1	.	TRBJ2-3	TGCGCCAGCAGTGGACCCAAGCGCATGAACACAGATACGCAGTATTTT	CASSGPKRMNTDTQYF
TRBD2	TRBV9	.	TRBJ2-1	TGTGCCAGCAGCTCACAAGGTCTAGCGGGCAATGAGCAGTTCTTC	CASSSQGLAGNEQFF
.	TRBV6-1	.	TRBJ2-7	TGTGCCATCCCTATGGACGCTGCTGGATCCTACGAGCAGTACTTC	CAIPMDAAGSYEQYF
.	TRBV7-8	.	TRBJ2-7	TGTGCCAGCAGCGCCCGTGACGGTGCCGGATTCGAGCAGTACTTC	CASSARDGAGFEQYF
TRBD1	TRBV19	.	TRBJ1-5	TGTGCCAGTAGTATGGGCAGGGGGTATAGCAATCAGCCCCAGCATTTT	CASSMGRGYSNQPQHF
.	TRBV7-2	.	TRBJ1-5	TGTGCCAGCAGCTTAGCGGGGGCCCGTAATCAGCCCCAGCATTTT	CASSLAGARNQPQHF
.	TRBV6-6	.	TRBJ2-1	TGTGCCAGCAGTTACGTAGCGGCCAATGAGCAGTTCTTC	CASSYVAANEQFF
.	TRBV6-5	.	TRBJ2-7	TGTGCCAGCAGCCGGGCGGGGAGGGAGCAGTACTTC	CASSRAGREQYF
.	TRBV19	once	TRBJ1-6	TGTGCCAGTAGTATCCTGGCTTATAATTCACCCCTCCACTTT	CASSILAYNSPLHF
.	TRBV4-1	.	TRBJ2-5	TGCGCCAGCAGCACCCGGCCCTGGAGCCAAGAGACCCAGTACTTC	CASSTRPWSQETQYF
TRBD1	TRBV5-1	.	TRBJ2-7	TGCGCCAGCAGCCTGGGACAGATATACGAGCAGTACTTC	CASSLGQIYEQYF
TRBD1	TRBV12-5	.	TRBJ1-6	TGTGCTAGCCCCCACCAGGGGGTAACCGGTAATTCACCCCTCCACTTT	CASPHQGVTGNSPLHF
TRBD1	TRBV30	once	TRBJ2-7	TGTGCCTGGAGTGTCGGGACAGTCCCCTACGAGCAGTACTTC	CAWSVGTVPYEQYF
.	TRBV29-1	.	TRBJ2-3	TGCAGCGTCCAGTCAGATACGCAGTATTTT	CSVQSDTQYF
TRBD2	TRBV19	.	TRBJ2-1	TGTGCCAGTAGTCCTAGCGGGAGTTCAATCGATGAGCAGTTCTTC	CASSPSGSSIDEQFF
.	TRBV6-5	once	TRBJ2-1	TGTGCCAGCAGTTCGGACGGATTGAGGAATGAGCAGTTCTTC	CASSSDGLRNEQFF
.	TRBV14	once	TRBJ1-2	TGTGCCAGCAGCCAAGACCGGGTGCGCTACACCTTC	CASSQDRVRYTF
.	TRBV5-6	.	TRBJ1-6	TGTGCCAGCAGCTTCCCCGGGAATTCACCCCTCCACTTT	CASSFPGNSPLHF
TRBD1	TRBV30	.	TRBJ1-1	TGTGCCTGGAGTCCCGTCAGGGGGATCGGCACTGAAGCTTTCTTT	CAWSPVRGIGTEAFF
TRBD2	TRBV6-1	.	TRBJ2-7	TGTGCCAGCATCCCGCCGACTAGCGGAGGGAAAGAGCAGTACTTC	CASIPPTSGGKEQYF
TRBD2	TRBV14	.	TRBJ2-3	TGTGCCAGCAGCCGACTTGCTAGCGGGAGGCGCACAGATACGCAGTATTTT	CASSRLASGRRTDTQYF
TRBD2	TRBV5-1	.	TRBJ2-1	TGCGCCAGCACCCTAGCGGGGGTCAATGAGCAGTTCTTC	CASTLAGVNEQFF
.	TRBV6-5	.	TRBJ2-7	TGTGCCAGCAGCAGGGGTGGGCGCGTGCACGAGCAGTACTTC	CASSRGGRVHEQYF
.	TRBV27	.	TRBJ1-5	TGTGCCAGCCGCAAGCCAGGAGGCAATCAGCCCCAGCATTTT	CASRKPGGNQPQHF
.	TRBV5-4	.	TRBJ2-1	TGTGCCAGCAGCCTGATAGAAGGAGGCGAGCAGTTCTTC	CASSLIEGGEQFF
.	TRBV11-3	.	TRBJ2-7	TGTGCCAGCAGCTTCTACGACTCCTACGAGCAGTACTTC	CASSFYDSYEQYF
.	TRBV5-1	.	TRBJ2-7	TGCGCCAGCAGCCCGGACGGCAGGGGATCCTACGAGCAGTACTTC	CASSPDGRGSYEQYF
TRBD1	TRBV29-1	few	TRBJ1-1	TGCAGCGTGGGGGACAGTGAAGCTTTCTTT	CSVGDSEAFF
.	TRBV19	.	TRBJ1-6	TGTGCCAGTAGCCCCGCGGTCGATAATTCACCCCTCCACTTT	CASSPAVDNSPLHF
TRBD1	TRBV5-1	.	TRBJ2-3	TGCGCCAGCAGCCCGGGACAGGTAAAAACAGATACGCAGTATTTT	CASSPGQVKTDTQYF